This T cell receptor beta chain emerged from a study of CD8 T cells in Susac syndrome. From blood CD8+ and CD4+ T cells, the TCR beta chain was sequenced. Germline values: CDR1 GTSNPN, CDR2 SVGIG (reference sequence). CDR3 length equals 13 residues. V lost 1 base to trimming and J lost 4 bases; unmatched junction nucleotides: 4. RNA, at about 0.5 to 1 ug, was reverse transcribed with random hexamers. TCRdb independently ran MiXCR on the immunoSEQ multiplex PCR reads; one entry per CDR3 protein. The table shows tens of thousands of distinct CDR3 sequences, with roughly 95% occurring only once. The chain carries TRBV30 and TRBJ2-7, with 7 bases matching TRBD2. Sequenced input: CD8+ T cells from PBMCs. The receptor was derived from a human donor with multiple sclerosis. The CDR3 here is CAWSENGRYEQYF. In DNA form, the CDR3 reads TGTGCCTGGAGTGAGAACGGGAGGTACGAGCAGTACTTC.